The present entry profiles one T cell receptor beta chain with its context. This specimen comes from a study of blood T cell repertoires in COVID-19. Study at large: COVID-19 samples collected from the United States, Italy and Spain covered acute and convalescent phases. Sources were T cells, B-cell-depleted T cells, or PBMCs; the material itself was cDNA or gDNA.

Methods used by the authors: Amplification of reference gene primers provided the estimated nucleated cell counts. The repertoire was sequenced with immunoSEQ multiplex PCR; TCRdb's copy has only in-frame clones and lacks some. D and trimming were read from the DNA, whereas the V and J calls and clone size are those reported in that table. Here the sample spans approximately 240,000 clones, around 86% being singletons. This CDR3 is 13 amino acids long. Trimming left V 3 bases short and J 5 bases short, with 9 bases between. Germline V gene data show CDR1 as ENHRY and CDR2 as SYGVKD. Sequencing was carried out using peripheral blood. The receptor was isolated from a woman in her thirties who had recovered from COVID-19. The chain couples TRBV10-3 to TRBJ2-3, with a possible D match to TRBD2 (6 bases). The CDR3 DNA follows: TGTGCCATCAGTGAACCGGGACTAGATACGCAGTATTTT. Its translation is CAISEPGLDTQYF.